These T cell receptor beta chains were read from a single sample in a study of identical twins. TCRdb re-derived calls from the 5' RACE reads in MiXCR, one entry per CDR3 protein. This sample has about 240,000 distinct CDR3 sequences; over 9.5% occur once, and the top ten carry roughly 4.2%. The data were also submitted as part of a second study, on yellow fever vaccine responses in identical twins.

The sequencing sample was made of memory (CD45RO+) T cells sorted from blood. The source of these receptors is a woman between 18 and 29 years old in good health. CDR3s include the opening cysteine and the closing phenylalanine or tryptophan. D genes are given only for firm matches. Part of the rows lack a size; the others show once, few, many or a class for expanded clones.

CDR3 | DNA | size | J | V | D | length
CSARQGFYEQYF | TGCAGTGCCAGACAGGGGTTCTACGAGCAGTACTTC | few | TRBJ2-7 | TRBV20-1 | TRBD1 | 12
CASSPQQGYAAEAFF | TGTGCCAGCAGCCCTCAACAGGGGTATGCGGCTGAAGCTTTCTTT | few | TRBJ1-1 | TRBV3-1 | TRBD1 | 15
CASTTSGSTDTQYF | TGTGCCAGCACCACTAGCGGAAGCACAGATACGCAGTATTTT | many | TRBJ2-3 | TRBV6-2/TRBV6-3 | TRBD2 | 14
CASIDIGTLNTGELFF | TGTGCCAGCATTGACATCGGGACTTTGAACACCGGGGAGCTGTTTTTT | many | TRBJ2-2 | TRBV6-1 | - | 16
CASSYLAGETQYF | TGTGCCAGCAGTTACTTAGCGGGGGAGACCCAGTACTTC | few | TRBJ2-5 | TRBV6-5 | TRBD2 | 13
CASSRTSGGQETQYF | TGTGCCAGCAGCCGGACTAGCGGGGGCCAAGAGACCCAGTACTTC | few | TRBJ2-5 | TRBV5-6 | TRBD2 | 15
CASSFGRVQPQHF | TGTGCCAGCAGCTTCGGCAGGGTTCAGCCCCAGCATTTT | many | TRBJ1-5 | TRBV5-6 | - | 13
CASSLSGEGKRGTQYF | TGTGCCAGCAGTTTATCTGGGGAGGGTAAAAGGGGAACCCAGTACTTC | - | TRBJ2-5 | TRBV28 | TRBD2 | 16
CASSLIGGGEQYF | TGTGCCAGCAGCTTAATCGGGGGAGGCGAGCAGTACTTC | few | TRBJ2-7 | TRBV7-2 | - | 13
CASSHGRGTGELFF | TGTGCCAGCAGCCATGGGAGAGGTACCGGGGAGCTGTTTTTT | - | TRBJ2-2 | TRBV3-1 | - | 14
CASGMGQGNSPLHF | TGCGCCAGCGGCATGGGACAGGGGAATTCACCCCTCCACTTT | - | TRBJ1-6 | TRBV5-1 | TRBD1 | 14
CASSPRTGYEQYF | TGTGCCAGCAGCCCCCGGACAGGGTACGAGCAGTACTTC | few | TRBJ2-7 | TRBV7-9 | TRBD1 | 13
CASSPEWNTDTQYF | TGTGCCAGCAGTCCCGAGTGGAACACAGATACGCAGTATTTT | - | TRBJ2-3 | TRBV6-1 | - | 14
CASSHLSGGAGTDTQYF | TGTGCCAGCAGCCACCTTAGCGGGGGGGCTGGCACAGATACGCAGTATTTT | - | TRBJ2-3 | TRBV7-9 | TRBD2 | 17
CASTRGGETDTQYF | TGTGCCAGCACGAGGGGGGGGGAAACAGATACGCAGTATTTT | - | TRBJ2-3 | TRBV6-1 | - | 14
CASSNTYEQYF | TGTGCCAGCAGCAACACCTACGAGCAGTACTTC | many | TRBJ2-7 | TRBV5-6 | - | 11
CASSQEPAGGTDTQYF | TGTGCCAGCAGCCAAGAACCAGCGGGGGGAACAGATACGCAGTATTTT | - | TRBJ2-3 | TRBV4-2 | TRBD2 | 16
CASSLEVGDTQYF | TGTGCCAGCAGCTTAGAGGTCGGGGATACGCAGTATTTT | - | TRBJ2-3 | TRBV11-3 | - | 13
CATSYGGADNQPQHF | TGTGCCACCAGCTATGGAGGGGCGGACAATCAGCCCCAGCATTTT | many | TRBJ1-5 | TRBV15 | - | 15
CATSDPRTTDTQYF | TGTGCCACCAGTGACCCCCGGACCACAGATACGCAGTATTTT | many | TRBJ2-3 | TRBV24-1 | - | 14
CASSLSRWFWWTDTQYF | TGTGCCAGCAGTTTATCCCGATGGTTTTGGTGGACAGATACGCAGTATTTT | - | TRBJ2-3 | TRBV28 | - | 17
CAWKGTSLFNEQFF | TGTGCCTGGAAAGGGACTAGCTTATTTAATGAGCAGTTCTTC | - | TRBJ2-1 | TRBV30 | TRBD2 | 14
CASSSVRVGELFF | TGCGCCAGCAGCTCCGTCAGGGTTGGGGAGCTGTTTTTT | - | TRBJ2-2 | TRBV5-1 | - | 13
CASAPGGGQSYEQYF | TGCGCCAGCGCCCCCGGGGGGGGGCAGTCCTACGAGCAGTACTTC | - | TRBJ2-7 | TRBV5-1 | TRBD2 | 15
CASSIVGGSDTQYF | TGTGCCAGTAGTATAGTTGGAGGTTCAGATACGCAGTATTTT | - | TRBJ2-3 | TRBV19 | - | 14
CATSTGTSGTPSTNEQFF | TGTGCCACCTCGACCGGGACTAGCGGCACCCCATCCACCAATGAGCAGTTCTTC | few | TRBJ2-1 | TRBV27 | TRBD2 | 18
CASSQGTFNTGELFF | TGCGCCAGCAGCCAAGGGACTTTTAACACCGGGGAGCTGTTTTTT | - | TRBJ2-2 | TRBV5-1 | - | 15
CASIMAPGTGELFF | TGTGCCAGCATTATGGCTCCCGGGACCGGGGAGCTGTTTTTT | few | TRBJ2-2 | TRBV2 | - | 14
CASSFLAGVLGANVLTF | TGTGCCAGCAGTTTTCTAGCGGGAGTCCTCGGGGCCAACGTCCTGACTTTC | many | TRBJ2-6 | TRBV12-3/TRBV12-4 | TRBD2 | 17